This T cell receptor (beta chain) was captured in a study of cytomegalovirus exposure and HLA in healthy donors. Looking at the study overall: Across some 400 genotyped donors, over 70% landed in the Caucasian-associated ancestry cluster.

Both 60 Vbeta primers and 13 Jbeta primers went into the PCR. Method: immunoSEQ multiplex PCR; TCRdb's copy keeps in-frame clones and lacks some. The sample includes 120,000 to 150,000 clones, 75% to 90% seen only once; the top ten take roughly 1.2%. Germline V gives CDR1 MNHEY, CDR2 SVGAGI. The V end was cut by 4 bases, the J end by 7 bases, with 20 bases between. This CDR3 comprises 16 residues. The source of this sequence is a female donor in good health and CMV-seronegative. Sequencing was carried out using PBMCs. This chain links TRBV6-5 with TRBJ2-1; a weak D match, TRBD1 (5 bases). CDR3 in amino acids: CASSSGTFGATNEQFF. The CDR3 DNA is TGTGCCAGCAGTTCTGGAACCTTTGGGGCGACGAATGAGCAGTTCTTC.